The 27 T cell receptor beta chains listed next were all sequenced from one sample in a study of cytomegalovirus exposure and HLA in healthy donors. The study ran its PCR with 60 Vbeta and 13 Jbeta primers. Assay used: immunoSEQ multiplex PCR; TCRdb lists only in-frame clones, some missing. The sample holds approximately 92,000 clones, more than 60% seen once. The sequenced sample consisted of PBMCs. The receptors originated from a man in his fifties or sixties in good health and CMV-seropositive.

This clone occurred once. The V gene is TRBV5-1, the J gene TRBJ1-1, with 9 bases fitting TRBD1. Unmatched junction bases numbered 13, after V lost 0 bases and J lost 4 bases. The germline gives CDR1 SGHRS, CDR2 YFSETQ. The CDR3 has 18 amino acids. The CDR3 here is CASSLVSYGTGKVTEAFF. In DNA, the CDR3 is TGCGCCAGCAGCTTGGTATCGTACGGGACAGGGAAGGTCACTGAAGCTTTCTTT.

This clone was detected only a few times. The genes are TRBV5-1 and TRBJ1-1; 7 bases agree with TRBD1. This CDR3 comprises 13 residues. Germline CDR1 is SGHRS and CDR2 is YFSETQ. J lost 8 bases, V lost 4 bases, and 8 bases had no gene match. The CDR3 DNA follows: TGCGCCAGCAGCCTCCGGACAGGAGGGGAAGCTTTCTTT. This codes for CASSLRTGGEAFF.

The rearrangement joins TRBV6-1 to TRBJ1-1; 10 positions agree with TRBD1. The CDR3 is 12 amino acids. Trimming at V came to 4 bases and at J to 11 bases, leaving 4 bases not matched to a gene. The germline gives CDR1 MNHNS, CDR2 SASEGT. In DNA form, the CDR3 reads TGTGCCAGCAGTGCCAGGACAGGGGGGGCTTTCTTT. Amino acid sequence: CASSARTGGAFF.

The CDR3 here is CASRGWGGEISGANVLTF. DNA for the CDR3: TGTGCCAGCAGGGGGTGGGGGGGCGAAATCTCTGGGGCCAACGTCCTGACTTTC. V and J are TRBV5-4 and TRBJ2-6; D is perhaps TRBD2 (7 bases). The CDR3 loop spans 18 amino acids. V lost 5 bases to trimming and J lost 0 bases, with 18 bases between them. Germline V gene data show CDR1 as SGHNT and CDR2 as YYREEE (reference sequence).

The gene calls are TRBV5-1 and TRBJ1-2; no firm D call. The CDR3 consists of 11 residues. V was trimmed by 0 bases and J by 6 bases, leaving 3 bases between them. Germline CDR1 reads SGHRS; CDR2 reads YFSETQ. In nucleotides, the CDR3 is TGCGCCAGCAGCTTGGCCAATGGCTACACCTTC. This sequence encodes CASSLANGYTF.

The J gene is TRBJ1-2, the V gene TRBV5-1, with TRBD1 matching over 8 bases. Germline CDR1 SGHRS, CDR2 YFSETQ. J was trimmed by 8 bases and V by 0 bases; bases with no gene match: 12. The CDR3 is 16 residues long. The CDR3: CASSLGGQGNIRGYTF. DNA of the CDR3: TGCGCCAGCAGCTTGGGTGGACAGGGAAATATTCGAGGCTACACCTTC.

This clone has more than one count but fewer than ten. The rearrangement joins TRBV11-2 to TRBJ2-7; 8 bases agree with TRBD2. The V segment lost 3 bases and the J segment 0 bases; nucleotides outside the gene matches: 7. Germline-derived CDR1 and CDR2 are SGHAT and FQNNGV. This CDR3 is 16 amino acids long. The CDR3 here is CASSFFSGEGSYEQYF. Here the CDR3 DNA reads TGTGCCAGCAGCTTTTTTAGCGGGGAGGGCTCCTACGAGCAGTACTTC.

This sequence joins TRBV7-2 and TRBJ2-6; D is ambiguous. Germline-derived CDR1 and CDR2 are SGHTA and FQGNSA. V lost 3 bases and J lost 0, with 3 bases in between. The CDR3 covers 14 residues. In DNA form, the CDR3 reads TGTGCCAGCAGCTTCTCCTCTGGGGCCAACGTCCTGACTTTC. Its protein product is CASSFSSGANVLTF.

CDR3: CAIARAGGGGGTDTQYF. The DNA for the CDR3 is TGTGCCATCGCAAGAGCGGGGGGCGGCGGTGGCACAGATACGCAGTATTTT. This chain links TRBV10-3 with TRBJ2-3, with 9 bases identical to TRBD2. This CDR3 has 17 residues. J was trimmed by 1 base and V by 8 bases; bases with no gene match: 13. Germline CDR1 and CDR2: ENHRY and SYGVKD.

The J gene is TRBJ1-1, the V gene TRBV2, with a possible D match to TRBD1 (5 bases). This CDR3 region has 13 residues. V was trimmed by 3 bases and J by 5 bases, leaving 10 bases between them. Per the germline V gene, CDR1 is SNHLY and CDR2 is FYNNEI. For the CDR3, the DNA is TGTGCCAGCAGTGAGGGGCCACAGACTGAAGCTTTCTTT. Its translation is CASSEGPQTEAFF. Looking up the rest from reference TRBV2 and TRBJ1-1 gives the full variable domain: EPEVTQTPSHQVTQMGQEVILRCVPISNHLYFYWYRQILGQKVEFLVSFYNNEISEKSEIFDDQFSVERPDGSNFTLKIRSTKLEDSAMYFCASSEGPQTEAFFGQGTRLTVV.

This chain links TRBV18 with TRBJ2-1, with 10 nucleotides matching TRBD1. Germline lookup yields CDR1 KGHSH and CDR2 LQKENI. CDR3 length equals 17 residues. With 3 bases clipped from V and 0 bases from J, the junction kept 5 bases outside the gene matches. The DNA for the CDR3 is TGTGCCAGCTCACCCCCGACAGGGGGCCTCTCCTACAATGAGCAGTTCTTC. Protein: CASSPPTGGLSYNEQFF.

CDR3 DNA: TGCGCCAGCAGCCCCCTGGGAGGGCAGGGCTACACCTTC. Translating gives CASSPLGGQGYTF. This sequence joins TRBV5-1 and TRBJ1-2; D unresolved. The CDR3 sequence is 13 residues long. CDR1 and CDR2 from the germline V gene are SGHRS and YFSETQ. With 4 bases removed from V and 8 bases from J, the gap between germline ends came to 15 bases. The whole variable domain, remainder taken from reference TRBV5-1 and TRBJ1-2, is KAGVTQTPRYLIKTRGQQVTLSCSPISGHRSVSWYQQTPGQGLQFLFEYFSETQRNKGNFPGRFSGRQFSNSRSEMNVSTLELGDSALYLCASSPLGGQGYTFGSGTRLTVV.

The V gene is TRBV4-3, the J gene TRBJ2-3; D is perhaps TRBD2 (7 bases). The CDR3 covers 16 residues. V was trimmed by 4 bases and J by 3 bases, leaving 17 bases between them. Germline assignment: CDR1 LGHNA and CDR2 YSLEER. CDR3 nucleotide sequence: TGCGCCAGCAGCCCGAGGGGGGGACTTGGGACAGATACGCAGTATTTT. Translating it yields CASSPRGGLGTDTQYF.

The rearrangement joins TRBV5-1 to TRBJ1-1; 7 bases are shared with TRBD1. Germline values: CDR1 SGHRS, CDR2 YFSETQ. The trim removed 3 bases at V and 3 bases at J, leaving 5 bases unmatched. The CDR3 has 14 residues. The CDR3 region has the DNA TGCGCCAGCAGCTGGTTCGACAGGGACACTGAAGCTTTCTTT. Its protein product is CASSWFDRDTEAFF.

V usage is TRBV29-1 and J usage is TRBJ2-6; possibly TRBD1 for D (6 bases). Germline CDR1 reads SQVTM; CDR2 reads ANQGSEA. This CDR3 is built from 14 residues. Trimming stripped 0 bases from V and 12 bases from J, with 15 bases between. The CDR3 reads CSVEDRGRERVLTF. The CDR3 region has the DNA TGCAGCGTTGAAGACAGGGGCCGCGAACGCGTCCTGACTTTC.

This clone came up a few times. This rearrangement joins TRBV28 to TRBJ1-6; no definite D call. This CDR3 comprises 14 residues. V lost 3 bases and J lost 6, with 9 bases in between. Germline lookup yields CDR1 MDHEN and CDR2 SYDVKM. CDR3 sequence reads: CASSLRVLNSPLHF. In DNA, the CDR3 is TGTGCCAGCAGTTTGAGGGTCCTTAATTCACCCCTCCACTTT.

The chain couples TRBV9 to TRBJ2-3, with 9 bases fitting TRBD2. V lost 1 base and J lost 5; bases outside the gene matches: 8. CDR3 length equals 16 residues. CDR1 SGDLS and CDR2 YYNGEE come from the germline V gene. Written as DNA, the CDR3 is TGTGCCAGCAGCGTATGGGGCGGGGGGGCGAGAGATACGCAGTATTTT. Its protein product is CASSVWGGGARDTQYF.

The rearrangement uses TRBV11-3 and TRBJ1-1; no clear D. V lost 5 bases to trimming and J lost 4 bases, with 11 bases between them. CDR3 length equals 13 residues. Germline V gives CDR1 SGHNT, CDR2 YENEEA. CDR3 in DNA: TGTGCCAGCAGCCAAGAGGAGGGCACTGAAGCTTTCTTT. It encodes CASSQEEGTEAFF.

This rearrangement joins TRBV7-9 to TRBJ1-4; 11 bases match TRBD1. This CDR3 contains 16 residues. With 5 bases clipped from V and 7 bases from J, the junction kept 9 bases outside the gene matches. The V gene's germline CDR1 is SEHNR and CDR2 FQNEAQ (reference sequence). The CDR3 region is CASSRTGGYPSEKLFF. The CDR3 DNA sequence: TGTGCCAGCAGCCGGACAGGGGGCTACCCCAGTGAAAAACTGTTTTTT.

In nucleotides, the CDR3 is TGTGCCAGCAGCCCTGAGGTAGCGGGGGTGAACACCGGGGAGCTGTTTTTT. The encoded protein is CASSPEVAGVNTGELFF. The gene calls are TRBV4-2 and TRBJ2-2; 9 positions agree with TRBD2. V dropped 4 bases and J dropped 1; count of bases not matched to a gene: 7. The CDR3 contains 17 residues. Germline assignment: CDR1 LGHNA and CDR2 YNFKEQ.

This clone rates as medium-sized. The rearrangement links TRBV7-2 to TRBJ2-7; the match to TRBD2 covers 7 bases. This CDR3 region has 14 residues. Germline loops: CDR1 SGHTA, CDR2 FQGNSA. Trimming took 4 bases from V and 2 from J; bases not matched to a gene: 5. Here the CDR3 DNA reads TGTGCCAGCAGCTGGGACGGGGGGACCTACGAGCAGTACTTC. Translating it yields CASSWDGGTYEQYF.

J is TRBJ1-1 and V is TRBV10-3, with no clear D. Trimming cost V 4 bases and J 3 bases, with 9 bases left between them. Looked up from germline, CDR1 is ENHRY and CDR2 is SYGVKD. The CDR3 covers 13 residues. Written as DNA, the CDR3 is TGTGCCATCAGTGGACAACCTGACACTGAAGCTTTCTTT. Residues: CAISGQPDTEAFF.

V gene TRBV7-3 combines with J gene TRBJ2-3, with a tentative D call TRBD2 (6 bases). Trimming took off 1 base at V and 6 bases at J, with 14 bases between the two ends. The CDR3 is 15 residues long. Germline V gives CDR1 SGHTA, CDR2 FQGTGA. Written as DNA, the CDR3 is TGTGCCAGCAGCTTAAGCGGGGTTTCGGGCGATACGCAGTATTTT. Protein sequence: CASSLSGVSGDTQYF. Filled out from reference TRBV7-3 and TRBJ2-3, the complete variable domain reads GAGVSQTPSNKVTEKGKYVELRCDPISGHTALYWYRQSLGQGPEFLIYFQGTGAADDSGLPNDRFFAVRPEGSVSTLKIQRTERGDSAVYLCASSLSGVSGDTQYFGPGTRLTVL.

The V and J genes are TRBV6-5 and TRBJ2-1, with 8 bases lining up with TRBD1. The CDR3 has 13 residues. The V segment lost 10 bases and the J segment 0 bases; nucleotides outside the gene matches: 2. CDR1 and CDR2 from the germline V gene are MNHEY and SVGAGI. CDR3 loop: CATTGGSYNEQFF. As DNA, the CDR3 is TGTGCCACTACAGGGGGCTCCTACAATGAGCAGTTCTTC.

The chain recombines TRBV12-5 with TRBJ2-2; tentatively, D is TRBD1 (7 bases). The CDR3 consists of 15 residues. Trimming shortened V by 1 base and J by 4 bases, and 10 bases separated the two germline ends. Germline V gene lookup returns CDR1 LGHNT and CDR2 FRNRAP. Written as DNA, the CDR3 is TGTGCTAGTGGTTTGGGACAGGGAGGCACCGGGGAGCTGTTTTTT. This translates into CASGLGQGGTGELFF.

This chain uses TRBV10-3 with TRBJ1-6; a weak D match, TRBD1 (5 bases). The CDR3 covers 15 residues. Between the trimmed V and J ends, which lost 5 bases and 7 bases, there was a span of 15 bases. Per the germline V gene, CDR1 is ENHRY and CDR2 is SYGVKD. CDR3 protein: CAISYGTEGNSPLHF. In nucleotides, the CDR3 is TGTGCCATCAGTTACGGGACGGAGGGCAATTCACCCCTCCACTTT.

V gene TRBV9 combines with J gene TRBJ1-6; the D is unclear. CDR3 size: 15 residues. Germline CDR1 and CDR2: SGDLS and YYNGEE. V shed 0 bases and J shed 9 bases, with 13 bases lying between them. CDR3 bases: TGTGCCAGCAGCGTAGCGGGGAGGTTTGGTTCACCCCTCCACTTT. Encoded protein: CASSVAGRFGSPLHF.